The clone carrying this T cell receptor (beta chain) appeared once. Libraries were prepared by immunoSEQ multiplex PCR; TCRdb keeps only in-frame clonotypes and omits some of them. Found here are 95,000 to 150,000 clones, 80% to 95% of them singletons; the top ten hold around 4.4%. The source of the sample is a study of T cell responses to AZD1222 COVID-19 vaccine. The germline CDR1 and CDR2 sequences are LGHDT and YNNKEL (reference sequence). The V segment lost 3 bases and the J segment 3 bases; nucleotides outside the gene matches: 11. CDR3 length equals 17 residues. Sample: peripheral blood, taken 28 days after the second dose of the MenACWY control vaccine. The clonotype originates from an adult who received the MenACWY meningococcal vaccine as a control. The chain has TRBV3-1 (or the pseudogene TRBV3-2) and TRBJ2-5, with 9 nucleotides matching TRBD2. CDR3 nucleotide sequence: TGTGCCAGCAGCCATCCTAAACTAGCGGGTGTGGAAGAGACCCAGTACTTC. This gives the protein CASSHPKLAGVEETQYF.